This TCR beta chain came from a study of T cell clusters in autoimmune cytopenias. Study-level findings and limits: Active autoimmune hepatitis patients had around 3-fold fewer exclusive TRB clusters than healthy donors.

The CDR3 contains 15 residues. Germline loops: CDR1 MRHNA, CDR2 SNTAGT. TRB rearrangements were amplified by touch-down multiplex PCR with mixed TRB-A/B primers. With the multiplex PCR reads reprocessed, TCRdb shows one record per CDR3 protein and no DNA. The repertoire table contains roughly 10,000 distinct CDR3 sequences. Worth noting for this clonotype: What it recognizes is unknown.

Each sample's input was roughly 230 ng genomic DNA, some 38,000 genome equivalents. Separately, the same data were catalogued under a study of T cell repertoires in aging, cancer and after chemotherapy. That source reports: Untreated cancer patients had significantly lower blood TCR diversity than age-matched healthy donors. Healthy donors lost TCR diversity with age mainly through richness, cancer patients through richness and evenness.

Sequencing was carried out using peripheral blood. The sequence was collected from a human donor in good health. The rearrangement joins TRBV6-4 to TRBJ2-3; TCRdb proposes TRBD2, but this gene call is untestable without DNA. CDR3 sequence: CASSDGTGGPDTQYF.